A single T cell receptor beta chain is shown here with its context. Original processing methods: Nucleated cell counts were estimated from reference gene primer amplification. Data came from immunoSEQ multiplex PCR; TCRdb stores just in-frame clones and leaves some out. That table furnishes V, J and clone size, whereas the DNA furnished D and trimming. The sample lists a few hundred thousand clones, approximately 80% seen once, with 20% in the top ten. This record belongs to a study of blood T cell repertoires in COVID-19. In the study overall: The study drew acute and convalescent COVID-19 samples from the United States, Italy and Spain. PBMCs, B-cell-depleted T cells, or T cells provided the cDNA or gDNA that made up the material.

Sequencing used peripheral blood. The sequence derives from a man aged 30 to 45 with active or convalescent COVID-19.

The CDR3 protein is CASSSTGGTGMGGYTF. The DNA of the CDR3 is TGTGCCAGCAGCTCTACAGGGGGTACCGGCATGGGTGGCTACACCTTC. This chain joins TRBV5-5 and TRBJ1-2; 8 nucleotides agree with TRBD1. CDR1 is SGHKS, CDR2 YYEKEE, per germline (reference sequence). Trimming took 3 bases from V and 7 from J; bases not matched to a gene: 14. This CDR3 comprises 16 residues.